In this sample, the clone carrying this TCR beta chain turned up once. The sample belongs to a study of blood T cell repertoires in COVID-19. Study at large: The cDNA or gDNA used as material had been derived from T cells, B-cell-depleted T cells, or PBMCs.

The data were produced by immunoSEQ multiplex PCR, yet TCRdb's version contains in-frame clones alone and is incomplete. The table lists some 100,000 clones, about nine tenths of them singletons. V was clipped by 4 bases and J by 0 bases, with 16 bases between them. Germline loops: CDR1 SQVTM, CDR2 ANQGSEA. The CDR3 runs to 17 residues. The rearrangement links TRBV29-1 to TRBJ2-6; D possibly corresponds to TRBD1 (6 bases). This receptor was identified in a man aged 45-65 years with acute or convalescent COVID-19. The sequenced material came from peripheral blood. CDR3 loop: CSVAWDKKVSGANVLTF. CDR3 sequence (DNA): TGCAGCGTTGCTTGGGACAAGAAAGTCTCTGGGGCCAACGTCCTGACTTTC.